The clone carrying this TCR beta chain has at least ten counts. The target antigen is unknown. Each TCR beta library was made by quantitative 5'-RACE that incorporated molecular barcodes. MiXCR was run by TCRdb on the 5' RACE reads, yielding one entry per CDR3 protein. The data hold under 55,000 distinct CDR3 sequences, with roughly 7.3% observed a single time. This sample stems from a study of CD8 T cells in ankylosing spondylitis. Points from the study as a whole: The clones that were linked to disease were reported to be significantly enriched in matched synovial fluid samples from ankylosing spondylitis patients.

Sequenced input: blood, either unsorted or a sorted T cell fraction (not recorded which). This sequence originates from a female donor with ankylosing spondylitis or in good health (not recorded which).

The CDR3 spells CASSLEFTANSPLHF. DNA for the CDR3: TGTGCCAGCAGCTTAGAATTCACCGCTAATTCACCCCTCCACTTT. The chain carries TRBV7-2 and TRBJ1-6; no firm D call. The CDR3 has 15 amino acids. The germline V gene has CDR1 SGHTA and CDR2 FQGNSA. Trimming shortened V by 1 base and J by 6 bases, and 10 bases separated the two germline ends. The complete variable domain, with remaining parts taken from reference TRBV7-2 and TRBJ1-6, reads GAGVSQSPSNKVTEKGKDVELRCDPISGHTALYWYRQSLGQGLEFLIYFQGNSAPDKSGLPSDRFSAERTGGSVSTLTIQRTQQEDSAVYLCASSLEFTANSPLHFGNGTRLTVT.